The next 15 T cell receptor beta chains were all read from a single sample in a study of tissue T cells after allogeneic stem cell transplantation. Produced via immunoSEQ multiplex PCR; TCRdb's table is partial and in-frame only. Seen here are fewer than 30,000 clones, about 70% observed once, and the top ten hold 6% to 8.5%. Sequencing used tissue from the ileum, obtained at autopsy. These receptor sequences come from a female donor at least 60 years old with lung cancer.

The J gene is TRBJ2-1, the V gene TRBV7-3; TRBD2 agrees at 11 bases. V lost 5 bases and J lost 9; bases outside the gene matches: 12. CDR1 SGHTA and CDR2 FQGTGA come from the germline V gene. The CDR3 sequence is 16 residues long. CDR3: CASSPSKLAGEVEQFF. CDR3 bases: TGTGCCAGCAGCCCTTCAAAACTAGCGGGAGAGGTTGAGCAGTTCTTC.

The V call is TRBV6-5, the J call TRBJ2-5; D uncertain. V was trimmed by 2 bases and J by 4 bases, leaving 11 bases between them. CDR1 MNHEY and CDR2 SVGAGI come from the germline V gene. This CDR3 is 14 amino acids long. The CDR3 region has the DNA TGTGCCAGCAGTTACGTTCGGGCGGTAGAGACCCAGTACTTC. This gives the protein CASSYVRAVETQYF.

This clone has only one observation. The CDR3 loop reads CASSYTAGGGERETQYF. CDR3 DNA sequence: TGTGCCAGCAGCTATACCGCCGGAGGAGGGGAACGAGAGACCCAGTACTTC. This chain connects TRBV6-2 or TRBV6-3 to TRBJ2-5; tentative D call: TRBD2 (6 bases). Germline values: CDR1 MNHEY, CDR2 SVGEGT. The V end was cut by 6 bases, the J end by 4 bases, with 24 bases between. This CDR3 is 17 amino acids long.

V and J are TRBV29-1 and TRBJ2-2; D ambiguous. The CDR3 covers 13 residues. CDR1 and CDR2 (germline): SQVTM, ANQGSEA. V dropped 4 bases and J dropped 2 bases, with 8 bases sitting between them. Here the CDR3 DNA reads TGCAGCGTTGCCCATACTAACACCGGGGAGCTGTTTTTT. Translated: CSVAHTNTGELFF.

About this clone itself: Additional DNA sequences in this sample encode the identical CDR3. The J gene is TRBJ2-1, the V gene TRBV6-5; no clear D gene. The CDR3 length is 13 residues. Trimming took off 0 bases at V and 7 bases at J, with 7 bases between the two ends. The germline gives CDR1 MNHEY, CDR2 SVGAGI. The CDR3, as DNA: TGTGCCAGCAGTTACTCCATGCGGAATGAGCAGTTCTTC. Residues: CASSYSMRNEQFF.

The chain employs TRBV19 and TRBJ2-7; 11 bases map to TRBD2. This CDR3 region has 17 residues. CDR1 and CDR2 (germline): LNHDA, SQIVND (reference sequence). The trim removed 4 bases at V and 3 bases at J, leaving 11 bases unmatched. The CDR3 sequence is CASSNYGTSGSLYEQYF. DNA of the CDR3: TGTGCCAGTAGTAACTACGGGACTAGCGGTAGCCTCTACGAGCAGTACTTC. The full variable domain, with the rest looked up from reference TRBV19 and TRBJ2-7, is DGGITQSPKYLFRKEGQNVTLSCEQNLNHDAMYWYRQDPGQGLRLIYYSQIVNDFQKGDIAEGYSVSREKKESFPLTVTSAQKNPTAFYLCASSNYGTSGSLYEQYFGPGTRLTVT.

V usage is TRBV4-2 and J usage is TRBJ2-7; 9 nucleotides match TRBD2. The CDR3 loop spans 14 amino acids. Germline V gene lookup returns CDR1 LGHNA and CDR2 YNFKEQ. After removal of 4 bases from V and 6 bases from J, the junction contained 7 bases not matched to a gene. The CDR3 here is CASSRGGRATEQYF. CDR3 bases: TGTGCCAGCAGCCGTGGCGGGAGGGCCACCGAGCAGTACTTC.

J is TRBJ2-5 and V is TRBV27; 11 nucleotides agree with TRBD2. V lost 5 bases to trimming and J lost 2 bases; unmatched junction nucleotides: 4. The CDR3 consists of 15 residues. Germline V lookup: CDR1 MNHEY, CDR2 SMNVEV (reference sequence). CDR3 residues: CASSRGLAEQETQYF. Here the CDR3 DNA reads TGTGCCAGCAGTCGGGGACTAGCGGAACAAGAGACCCAGTACTTC.

This clone ranks as medium-sized. This chain links TRBV4-1 with TRBJ2-1; 8 nucleotides agree with TRBD1. With V trimmed by 2 bases and J by 9 bases, 9 bases remained unmatched. The CDR3 has 15 residues. Germline values: CDR1 MGHRA, CDR2 YSYEKL. CDR3 in DNA: TGCGCCAGCAGCCAAATTCAGGGGGCGATCCCTGAGCAGTTCTTC. It specifies CASSQIQGAIPEQFF.

In DNA form, the CDR3 reads TGTGCCAGCAGCCGACCGGGAGGGCACCAAGAGACCCAGTACTTC. Encoded protein: CASSRPGGHQETQYF. The chain is built from TRBV5-4 and TRBJ2-5; 8 nucleotides agree with TRBD2. CDR3 length: 15 amino acids. J gave up 0 bases and V 4 bases, and 5 bases lay outside the gene matches. Germline V gene sequence: CDR1 SGHNT, CDR2 YYREEE (reference sequence).

This clone has a single count. For the CDR3, the DNA is TGTGCCAGCAGCTCAAGCCCGCATAGTGGTAGTTTCACCGGGGAGCTGTTTTTT. It is translated as CASSSSPHSGSFTGELFF. V is TRBV11-3 and J is TRBJ2-2; no definite D call. Trimming shortened V by 4 bases and J by 4 bases, and 22 bases separated the two germline ends. From germline, CDR1 is SGHNT and CDR2 YENEEA. The CDR3 totals 18 residues.

The chain's CDR3 is CASSLGHWELFF. CDR3 coding DNA: TGTGCCAGCAGTTTGGGACACTGGGAGCTGTTTTTT. The V gene is TRBV12-3 or TRBV12-4, the J gene TRBJ2-2, with D maybe TRBD1 (6 bases). The V end was cut by 3 bases, the J end by 9 bases, with 8 bases between. The CDR3 has 12 residues.

The chain uses TRBV4-2 and TRBJ2-1, with 13 bases identical to TRBD2. The CDR3 totals 15 residues. Unmatched junction bases numbered 5, after V lost 5 bases and J lost 7 bases. CDR1 is LGHNA and CDR2 is YNFKEQ in the germline V gene. The CDR3 loop reads CASSSGLAGFNEQFF. CDR3 nucleotides: TGTGCCAGCAGCTCGGGACTAGCGGGGTTTAATGAGCAGTTCTTC.

The gene calls are TRBV7-2 and TRBJ2-5; 7 positions agree with TRBD2. The CDR3 is made up of 15 amino acids. The ends lost 5 bases at V and 4 bases at J; junction bases unmatched: 10. The V gene's germline CDR1 is SGHTA and CDR2 FQGNSA. CDR3 sequence: CASSPRVTSRETQYF. CDR3 bases: TGTGCCAGCAGCCCCCGAGTGACTAGCAGAGAGACCCAGTACTTC.

This chain uses TRBV29-1 with TRBJ2-5, with 7 bases lining up with TRBD2. The V and J ends lost 0 bases and 4 bases, in that order; junction bases with no gene match: 11. The CDR3 sequence is 16 residues long. Germline V gene data show CDR1 as SQVTM and CDR2 as ANQGSEA. The CDR3 DNA reads TGCAGCGTTGAAGATGGAGCAGGGAGGGCCGGAGAGACCCAGTACTTC. This translates into CSVEDGAGRAGETQYF.